These T cell receptor beta chains were read from a single sample in a study of beta chain features in type 1 diabetes. The repertoire was sequenced with immunoSEQ multiplex PCR; TCRdb's copy has only in-frame clones and lacks some. The data contain 300,000 to 450,000 clones, roughly a fifth of them singletons. Input material: naive CD4+ T cells from blood. These receptors were collected from a woman aged 18-29 years in good health. Each CDR3 is given with its conserved first and last residue. D genes are given only for firm matches. Clone sizes are given selectively: once, few, many, or a class where the clone is expanded.

v_gene,abundance,j_gene,d_gene,CDR3aa,CDR3nt
TRBV5-6,.,TRBJ2-1,TRBD1,CASRTGTGAREQFF,TGTGCCAGCAGAACCGGGACAGGGGCTCGTGAGCAGTTCTTC
TRBV7-9,few,TRBJ2-1,.,CASSFGAGASNEQFF,TGTGCCAGCAGCTTCGGTGCGGGGGCCTCCAATGAGCAGTTCTTC
TRBV7-6,few,TRBJ2-6,.,CASSPGQWNGANVLTF,TGTGCCAGCAGCCCTGGACAATGGAATGGGGCCAACGTCCTGACTTTC
TRBV30,few,TRBJ1-1,TRBD1,CAWSYHRGIGNTEAFF,TGTGCCTGGAGCTACCACAGGGGGATTGGGAACACTGAAGCTTTCTTT
TRBV19,.,TRBJ2-1,TRBD2,CASSRGLAGRNEQFF,TGTGCCAGTAGTCGAGGACTAGCGGGGAGGAATGAGCAGTTCTTC
TRBV18,.,TRBJ1-6,.,CASSPPSPGNSPLHF,TGTGCCAGCTCCCCGCCGAGCCCGGGTAATTCACCCCTCCACTTT
TRBV7-2,few,TRBJ1-6,.,CASSIGQFPTSPLHF,TGTGCCAGCAGCATAGGACAGTTTCCGACTTCACCCCTCCACTTT
TRBV30,.,TRBJ2-1,TRBD2,CAWSTKLAGGNEQFF,TGTGCCTGGAGTACCAAACTAGCGGGAGGCAATGAGCAGTTCTTC
TRBV5-1,.,TRBJ2-1,TRBD1,CASMARQGASGEQFF,TGCGCCAGCATGGCCAGACAGGGGGCTTCGGGTGAGCAGTTCTTC
TRBV19,few,TRBJ2-3,.,CASSIADTQYF,TGTGCCAGTAGTATCGCAGATACGCAGTATTTT
TRBV11-2,.,TRBJ2-3,.,CASSPSGALYTDTQYF,TGTGCCAGCAGCCCTAGTGGGGCGCTTTACACAGATACGCAGTATTTT
TRBV27,.,TRBJ2-7,TRBD2,CASKLLAGVSYEQYF,TGTGCCAGCAAATTACTAGCGGGGGTATCCTACGAGCAGTACTTC
TRBV29-1,few,TRBJ1-2,.,CSVEKGRGGYTF,TGCAGCGTTGAAAAAGGGAGGGGTGGCTACACCTTC
TRBV5-4,few,TRBJ2-3,.,CASSLVSDTQYF,TGTGCCAGCAGCTTGGTTTCGGATACGCAGTATTTT
TRBV14,.,TRBJ2-2,TRBD2,CASSQLAGVRGELFF,TGTGCCAGCAGCCAACTAGCGGGAGTCCGGGGGGAGCTGTTTTTT
TRBV19,few,TRBJ2-3,.,CASSSADTQYF,TGTGCCAGTAGTTCAGCAGATACGCAGTATTTT
TRBV2,.,TRBJ2-7,TRBD1,CASSEPTGVPLEQYF,TGTGCCAGCAGTGAACCGACAGGGGTGCCGTTAGAGCAGTACTTC
TRBV9,.,TRBJ1-1,.,CASSVGGVGTEAFF,TGTGCCAGCAGCGTAGGGGGGGTTGGCACTGAAGCTTTCTTT
TRBV5-4,.,TRBJ2-7,.,CASSTAARQDHEQYF,TGTGCCAGCAGCACCGCGGCAAGACAGGACCACGAGCAGTACTTC
TRBV14,few,TRBJ2-5,.,CASSQDLEETQYF,TGTGCCAGCAGCCAAGATCTGGAGGAGACCCAGTACTTC
TRBV14,few,TRBJ1-1,.,CASRTRGTTEAFF,TGTGCCAGCAGGACCAGGGGAACCACTGAAGCTTTCTTT
TRBV13,.,TRBJ2-7,TRBD1,CASSLMALGTGDGAYEQYF,TGTGCCAGCAGCTTAATGGCCCTCGGGACAGGGGATGGGGCCTACGAGCAGTACTTC
TRBV6-5,.,TRBJ2-3,.,CASARALSTDTQYF,TGTGCCAGCGCCAGGGCTCTTAGCACAGATACGCAGTATTTT
TRBV2,few,TRBJ1-6,.,CASSESGNSPLHF,TGTGCCAGCAGTGAGAGCGGGAATTCACCCCTCCACTTT
TRBV28,.,TRBJ2-1,TRBD2,CASSPPAGRASYNEQFF,TGTGCCAGCAGTCCCCCCGCCGGGAGGGCCTCCTACAATGAGCAGTTCTTC
TRBV7-3,.,TRBJ2-3,.,CASSFSGTDTQYF,TGTGCCAGCAGCTTCTCGGGGACAGATACGCAGTATTTT
TRBV30,few,TRBJ1-2,.,CAWSRNSNYGYTF,TGTGCCTGGAGTCGAAACAGTAACTATGGCTACACCTTC
TRBV9,.,TRBJ1-3,.,CASSVDSGTGNTIYF,TGTGCCAGCAGCGTAGATTCAGGGACTGGAAACACCATATATTTT
TRBV5-1,.,TRBJ1-6,.,CASSLELRKSPLHF,TGCGCCAGCAGCTTGGAACTTCGAAAGTCACCCCTCCACTTT
TRBV4-3,few,TRBJ2-1,.,CASSQEGRPIDEQFF,TGCGCCAGCAGCCAAGAGGGGCGCCCCATCGATGAGCAGTTCTTC
TRBV28,.,TRBJ2-1,.,CASSLFGQVRQDEQFF,TGTGCCAGCAGTTTATTTGGTCAGGTGCGCCAGGATGAGCAGTTCTTC
TRBV23-1,.,TRBJ2-7,TRBD1,CASSPGTGGDEQYF,TGCGCCAGCAGTCCCGGGACAGGGGGCGACGAGCAGTACTTC
TRBV9,few,TRBJ2-3,.,CASSVTLLVTDTQYF,TGTGCCAGCAGCGTAACTTTGCTTGTCACAGATACGCAGTATTTT
TRBV30,.,TRBJ2-5,TRBD2,CAWSPGGGLETQYF,TGTGCCTGGAGTCCCGGGGGGGGGTTAGAGACCCAGTACTTC
TRBV5-6,.,TRBJ2-3,.,CASSPRMGGSTDTQYF,TGTGCCAGCAGCCCCCGGATGGGGGGTAGCACAGATACGCAGTATTTT
TRBV7-2,.,TRBJ2-7,.,CASSLVGGENEQYF,TGTGCCAGCAGCTTAGTCGGAGGGGAGAACGAGCAGTACTTC
TRBV18,.,TRBJ2-5,.,CASSPPAQETQYF,TGTGCCAGCTCACCACCGGCCCAAGAGACCCAGTACTTC
TRBV4-1,few,TRBJ2-5,.,CASSQDWKEIETQYF,TGCGCCAGCAGCCAAGATTGGAAGGAGATAGAGACCCAGTACTTC
TRBV7-9,.,TRBJ1-6,.,CAHDPDEALHF,TGTGCCCACGACCCCGACGAGGCCCTCCACTTT
TRBV13,.,TRBJ1-1,.,CASSLNSEAFF,TGTGCCAGCAGCTTAAACTCTGAAGCTTTCTTT
TRBV4-1,.,TRBJ2-6,TRBD1,CASSQEPDRPSGANVLTF,TGCGCCAGCAGCCAAGAGCCGGACAGGCCCTCTGGGGCCAACGTCCTGACTTTC
TRBV7-2,.,TRBJ2-7,.,CASSSQPSYEQYF,TGTGCCAGCAGCTCACAGCCTTCCTACGAGCAGTACTTC
TRBV4-2,.,TRBJ1-5,.,CASSQDVTAYSNQPQHF,TGTGCCAGCAGCCAAGATGTGACAGCTTATAGCAATCAGCCCCAGCATTTT
TRBV7-9,.,TRBJ1-2,.,CASSLNSYGYTF,TGTGCCAGCAGCTTAAACAGTTACGGCTACACCTTC
TRBV4-1,few,TRBJ1-4,TRBD1,CASSHPGQGKKLFF,TGCGCCAGCAGCCACCCGGGACAGGGGAAAAAACTGTTTTTT
TRBV7-2,few,TRBJ1-1,.,CASSSGYTNTEAFF,TGTGCCAGCAGCTCCGGTTATACGAACACTGAAGCTTTCTTT
TRBV4-1,.,TRBJ2-7,.,CASSQLTGSYEQYF,TGCGCCAGCAGCCAATTAACAGGGTCCTACGAGCAGTACTTC
TRBV6-6,few,TRBJ2-5,.,CASSPRRLGGWETQYF,TGTGCCAGCAGTCCCCGGCGACTAGGCGGCTGGGAGACCCAGTACTTC
TRBV5-4,.,TRBJ1-2,.,CASTRGRESLYGYTF,TGTGCCAGCACCAGAGGCAGGGAATCCCTCTATGGCTACACCTTC
TRBV7-9,.,TRBJ2-1,TRBD1,CASSTRTGQSSNEQFF,TGTGCCAGCAGCACGCGGACAGGGCAGTCGAGTAATGAGCAGTTCTTC
TRBV9,.,TRBJ1-1,TRBD1,CASSPQTGGTEAFF,TGTGCCAGCAGCCCCCAGACAGGGGGGACTGAAGCTTTCTTT
TRBV7-2,.,TRBJ2-1,TRBD2,CASSFGLAGDTYNEQFF,TGTGCCAGCAGCTTCGGACTAGCGGGAGACACCTACAATGAGCAGTTCTTC
TRBV19,few,TRBJ2-1,TRBD1,CASSTGTGVSSYNEQFF,TGTGCCAGTTCCACCGGGACAGGGGTAAGCTCCTACAATGAGCAGTTCTTC